A single sample gave rise to the 11 T cell receptor beta chains below, sequenced in a study of blood T cell repertoires in COVID-19. Profiling relied on immunoSEQ multiplex PCR, and the TCRdb table lists in-frame clones only, not all of them. The profile covers about 350,000 clones, with around 87% appearing a single time and about 6.9% taken by the ten largest. The specimen sequenced was peripheral blood. The receptors derive from a woman in her forties or fifties with COVID-19, enrolled during active disease.

This chain links TRBV7-5 with TRBJ2-3; the table assigns TRBD2, which was not confirmed against the DNA. TRBV7-5 is a pseudogene. The CDR3 has 17 amino acids. DNA of the CDR3: TGTGTCAGAAGCTACCCACGACTAGCGGGCAGCACAGATACGCAGTATTTT. Protein: CVRSYPRLAGSTDTQYF.

This chain joins TRBV30 and TRBJ1-4; D is uncertain. In germline, CDR1 is GTSNPN, CDR2 SVGIG (reference sequence). V was pared by 3 bases and J by 5 bases, with 7 bases between. The CDR3 consists of 12 residues. DNA of the CDR3: TGTGCCTGGAGACAGTCGAATGAAAAACTGTTTTTT. Residues: CAWRQSNEKLFF.

The rearrangement uses TRBV6-2 or TRBV6-3 and TRBJ2-7, with 9 bases identical to TRBD2. The CDR3 loop spans 15 amino acids. Germline V gives CDR1 MNHEY, CDR2 SVGEGT. V trimming: 6 bases; J trimming: 6 bases; junction bases outside the gene matches: 12. In nucleotides, the CDR3 is TGTGCCAGCAGCTCTATCGCGGGAGGGTTTTCCGAGCAGTACTTC. Translating it yields CASSSIAGGFSEQYF.

The chain employs TRBV11-3 and TRBJ2-1, with 8 bases that match TRBD2. V trimming: 1 base; J trimming: 4 bases; junction bases outside the gene matches: 6. This CDR3 contains 16 residues. Germline V gene data show CDR1 as SGHNT and CDR2 as YENEEA. CDR3 bases: TGTGCCAGCAGCTTAGTGAGCGGGAGTGTTTACAATGAGCAGTTCTTC. This translates into CASSLVSGSVYNEQFF.

V and J are TRBV11-2 and TRBJ2-1; TRBD1 matches 8 bases. This CDR3 contains 16 residues. The ends lost 7 bases at V and 2 bases at J; junction bases unmatched: 10. Germline V lookup: CDR1 SGHAT, CDR2 FQNNGV. CDR3 in DNA: TGTGCCAGCACCGCCCGGACAGGGCTCCCCTACAATGAGCAGTTCTTC. It specifies CASTARTGLPYNEQFF.

The chain recombines TRBV18 with TRBJ1-6, with 9 positions matching TRBD1. V shed 2 bases and J 7 bases; nucleotides not matched to a gene: 3. CDR1 is KGHSH, CDR2 LQKENI, per germline. This CDR3 spans 15 amino acids. The CDR3 DNA is TGTGCCAGCTCACCAGGGACAGGGTCCAATTCACCCCTCCACTTT. Translated: CASSPGTGSNSPLHF.

The chain combines TRBV6-2 or TRBV6-3 with TRBJ1-5, with D uncertain. Germline V gene lookup returns CDR1 MNHEY and CDR2 SVGEGT. The CDR3 is 15 amino acids. V shed 6 bases and J shed 2 bases, with 14 bases lying between them. The DNA for the CDR3 is TGTGCCAGCAGCAACAGTATTAGCGGCAATCAGCCCCAGCATTTT. Encoded protein: CASSNSISGNQPQHF.

The chain employs TRBV10-1 and TRBJ1-1; TRBD1 agrees at 7 bases. This CDR3 has 14 residues. With 6 bases clipped from V and 4 bases from J, the junction kept 8 bases outside the gene matches. Germline values: CDR1 WNHNN, CDR2 SYGVQD (reference sequence). The CDR3 DNA reads TGCGCCAGCAGGAGGAATGACAGGGTCACTGAAGCTTTCTTT. Its translation: CASRRNDRVTEAFF.

This clone was seen just once. The genes are TRBV7-3 and TRBJ2-5; possible D gene TRBD2, 5 bases. Trimming pared 5 bases from V and 5 bases from J, leaving 12 bases between. This CDR3 is 13 amino acids long. Germline CDR1 is SGHTA and CDR2 is FQGTGA. The CDR3 reads CASSPGSRETQYF. CDR3 nucleotide sequence: TGTGCCAGCAGCCCGGGGAGTCGGGAGACCCAGTACTTC.

The chain links TRBV7-2 to TRBJ1-1; maybe TRBD1 (6 bases). CDR3 length: 15 amino acids. Trimming took off 1 base at V and 9 bases at J, with 18 bases between the two ends. Per the germline V gene, CDR1 is SGHTA and CDR2 is FQGNSA. The DNA of the CDR3 is TGTGCCAGCAGCTTAGTGCAGGGGCAGATTAAGAAAGCTTTCTTT. The encoded protein is CASSLVQGQIKKAFF.

This chain links TRBV6-1 with TRBJ2-7; 9 nucleotides line up with TRBD1. This CDR3 is built from 15 residues. With V trimmed by 3 bases and J by 5 bases, 8 bases remained unmatched. Germline CDR1 reads MNHNS; CDR2 reads SASEGT. The CDR3 loop reads CASSETPGQGHEQYF. In DNA form, the CDR3 reads TGTGCCAGCAGTGAGACCCCGGGACAGGGTCACGAGCAGTACTTC.